A selection of T cell receptor beta chains follows, all from one sample in a study of blood T cell repertoires in COVID-19. Clones were read by immunoSEQ multiplex PCR, and TCRdb kept only the in-frame ones, dropping some. The data contain some 400,000 clones, more than 75% of them singletons. Sequencing input: peripheral blood. The receptors here all came from a woman between 25 and 40 years old with COVID-19, enrolled during active disease. Both conserved end residues are part of each CDR3. The order of the fields is clone size, J gene, V gene, D gene, CDR3 protein, CDR3 DNA. A D gene is named only where the DNA matches it firmly. Part of the rows lack a size; the others show once, few, many or a class for expanded clones.

NA | TRBJ1-2 | TRBV3-1/TRBV3-2 | TRBD1 | CASSPTGQVGGYTF | TGTGCCAGCAGCCCGACGGGACAGGTAGGAGGCTACACCTTC
few | TRBJ2-1 | TRBV7-3 | TRBD2 | CASSLRGRAGNEQFF | TGTGCCAGCAGCTTGAGAGGGAGGGCCGGCAATGAGCAGTTCTTC
NA | TRBJ1-6 | TRBV30 | NA | CAWSVGDGSPLHF | TGTGCCTGGAGTGTAGGAGACGGGTCACCCCTCCACTTT
once | TRBJ2-7 | TRBV3-1/TRBV3-2 | TRBD2 | CASSSRLAGMVDEQYF | TGTGCCAGCAGCTCCAGACTAGCGGGAATGGTCGACGAGCAGTACTTC
NA | TRBJ2-7 | TRBV7-9 | NA | CASSRDFYEQYF | TGTGCCAGCAGCAGGGACTTCTACGAGCAGTACTTC
once | TRBJ2-5 | TRBV6-5 | NA | CASEAFETQYF | TGTGCCAGCGAAGCTTTCGAGACCCAGTACTTC
NA | TRBJ2-5 | TRBV6-5 | TRBD1 | CASISYRGRLETQYF | TGTGCCAGCATCTCGTACAGGGGGCGCCTAGAGACCCAGTACTTC
NA | TRBJ2-7 | TRBV2 | TRBD1 | CASSTGGHEQYF | TGTGCCAGCTCCACAGGGGGCCACGAGCAGTACTTC
NA | TRBJ2-5 | TRBV5-6 | NA | CASRGGAQQETQYF | TGTGCCAGCAGGGGGGGGGCCCAACAAGAGACCCAGTACTTC
NA | TRBJ2-5 | TRBV25-1 | NA | CASSDPGETQYF | TGTGCCAGCAGTGACCCGGGGGAGACCCAGTACTTC
NA | TRBJ1-5 | TRBV28 | NA | CASSLPGIQPQHF | TGTGCCAGCAGTTTACCAGGGATCCAGCCCCAGCATTTT
NA | TRBJ2-3 | TRBV2 | TRBD2 | CASEEGLAAFTDTQYF | TGTGCCAGTGAAGAGGGACTAGCGGCCTTCACAGATACGCAGTATTTT
once | TRBJ2-3 | TRBV10-1 | TRBD1 | CASSDPTGADTQYF | TGCGCCAGCAGTGACCCGACAGGGGCAGATACGCAGTATTTT
NA | TRBJ1-5 | TRBV30 | TRBD1 | CAWSTGQGLQPQHF | TGTGCCTGGAGTACTGGACAGGGCTTACAGCCCCAGCATTTT
NA | TRBJ2-2 | TRBV5-4 | TRBD2 | CASSNQLAGGPGELFF | TGTGCCAGCAGTAACCAACTAGCGGGAGGCCCCGGGGAGCTGTTTTTT
NA | TRBJ2-1 | TRBV29-1 | TRBD1 | CSVEIRQGSYNEQFF | TGCAGCGTTGAGATCCGACAGGGGTCCTACAATGAGCAGTTCTTC
NA | TRBJ2-1 | TRBV27 | TRBD1 | CASSLLRTGDFIVQFF | TGTGCCAGCAGTTTATTAAGGACAGGGGATTTCATTGTGCAGTTCTTC
NA | TRBJ2-2 | TRBV19 | TRBD1 | CASSPGTGNTGELFF | TGTGCCAGTAGTCCGGGGACAGGGAACACCGGGGAGCTGTTTTTT
NA | TRBJ1-1 | TRBV7-2 | TRBD1 | CASSLAKTGGTEAFF | TGTGCCAGCAGCTTAGCGAAAACAGGGGGTACTGAAGCTTTCTTT
NA | TRBJ2-5 | TRBV2 | TRBD1 | CASGSGGTQYF | TGTGCCAGCGGCTCAGGGGGGACCCAGTACTTC
NA | TRBJ2-5 | TRBV6-4 | TRBD1 | CASSDPTQDRVSQETQYF | TGTGCCAGCAGTGACCCTACTCAAGACAGGGTAAGCCAAGAGACCCAGTACTTC
NA | TRBJ2-5 | TRBV7-2 | TRBD2 | CASSPGRSGRVETQYF | TGTGCCAGCAGCCCCGGGAGGAGCGGGAGGGTGGAGACCCAGTACTTC
NA | TRBJ2-7 | TRBV10-2 | TRBD2 | CASSEGGSGSYEQYF | TGCGCCAGCAGTGAGGGCGGGAGTGGGTCCTACGAGCAGTACTTC
NA | TRBJ1-3 | TRBV5-4 | TRBD1 | CASSEIGTGVGNTIYF | TGTGCCAGCAGCGAGATCGGGACAGGTGTTGGAAACACCATATATTTT